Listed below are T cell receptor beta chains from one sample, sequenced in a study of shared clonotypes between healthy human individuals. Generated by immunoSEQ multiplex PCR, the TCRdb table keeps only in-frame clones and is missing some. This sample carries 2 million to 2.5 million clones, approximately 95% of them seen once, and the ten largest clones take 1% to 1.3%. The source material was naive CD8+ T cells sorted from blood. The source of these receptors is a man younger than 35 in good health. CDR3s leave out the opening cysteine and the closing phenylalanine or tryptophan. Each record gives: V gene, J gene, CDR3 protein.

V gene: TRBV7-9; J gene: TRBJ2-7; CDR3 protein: ASSFEGSYEQY
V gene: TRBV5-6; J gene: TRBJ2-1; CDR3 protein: ASRHRTSGYNEQF
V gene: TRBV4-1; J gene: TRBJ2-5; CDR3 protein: ASSQRTLQETQY
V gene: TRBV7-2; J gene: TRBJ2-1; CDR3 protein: ASSPGAGGLLNEQF
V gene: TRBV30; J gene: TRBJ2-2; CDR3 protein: AWQMGVSNTGELF
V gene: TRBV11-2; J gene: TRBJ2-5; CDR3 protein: ASSDGTGGEETQY
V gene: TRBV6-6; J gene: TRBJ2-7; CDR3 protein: ASSWGYEQY
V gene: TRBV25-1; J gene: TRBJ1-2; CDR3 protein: AAGWTNYGYT
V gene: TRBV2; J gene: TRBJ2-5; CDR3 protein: ASSDPNLQETQY
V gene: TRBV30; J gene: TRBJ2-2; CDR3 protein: AWSSRDSNTGELF
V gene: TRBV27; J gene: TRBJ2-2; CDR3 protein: ASSLSPGRANTGELF
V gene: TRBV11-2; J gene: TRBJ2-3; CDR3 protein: ASSLEGSGGAGDTQY
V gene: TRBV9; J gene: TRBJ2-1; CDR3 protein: ASSVVQRGNEQF
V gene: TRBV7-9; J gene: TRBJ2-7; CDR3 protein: ASSLLAGSLYEQY
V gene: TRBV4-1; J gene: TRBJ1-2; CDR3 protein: ASSQDGSIYGYT
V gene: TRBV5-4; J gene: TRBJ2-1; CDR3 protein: ASSSPGAGNEQF
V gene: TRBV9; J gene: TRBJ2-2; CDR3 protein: ASSVNLGRAEDTGELF
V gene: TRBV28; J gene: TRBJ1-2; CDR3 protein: ASSQGPGYT
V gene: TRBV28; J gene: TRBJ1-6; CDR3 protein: ASSSGGGSPLH
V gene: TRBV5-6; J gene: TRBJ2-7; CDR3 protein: ASSLGGAPLSYEQY
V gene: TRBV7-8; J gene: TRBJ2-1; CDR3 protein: ASSSGGWGLAGNEQF
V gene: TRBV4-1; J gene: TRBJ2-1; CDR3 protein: ASSQEGRFEQF
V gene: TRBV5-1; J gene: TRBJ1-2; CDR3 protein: ASSLRPVYGYT
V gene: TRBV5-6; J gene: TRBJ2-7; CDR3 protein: ASSLGAGAFSSYEQY
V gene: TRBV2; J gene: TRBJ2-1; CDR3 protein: ASSEGLAGGSLDEQF
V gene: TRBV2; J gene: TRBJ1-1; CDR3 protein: ASKGEKLEAF